This T cell receptor beta chain is from a study of early T cells in non-severe SARS-CoV-2 infection (dated by TCRdb to the early 2020s). Regarding the research as a whole: TCR sequencing used bulk RNA from unsorted whole blood, so alpha and beta chains could not be paired.

The CDR3 has 17 amino acids, counting the end cysteine and phenylalanine. Only CDR3 DNA is held: 51 bases, read in frame from base 1. The germline V gene (reference sequence) sets CDR1 to LGHDT and CDR2 to YNNKEL. V is reduced by 2 bases and J by 7 bases, leaving a spacing of 23 bases between them. The paper as a whole reports these results and caveats: VDJdb matching was skewed toward anti-spike CD8 responses, so virus-specific expansions were likely underestimated and private and CD4 specificities were missed.

The study was a case-control design nested within a healthcare worker cohort in London, UK, with weekly nasopharyngeal swab PCR tests and blood sampling. Healthcare workers were recruited during the week of the UK lockdown, between 23 and 31 March 2020, and followed weekly for up to roughly 16 weeks. This clonotype was seen a handful of times. No cognate antigen has been identified for it. No qualities accompany the bases; no much larger clone lies one base away. Receptor libraries were prepared by 5' RACE. Sequencing relied on a NextSeq 500. The TCR library protocol attached unique molecular identifiers to individual cDNA molecules to correct for sequencing error and PCR bias. Sequencing covered both TCR alpha and beta chains, and within each sample the abundances of alpha and beta sequences were tightly co-correlated. The study's processing was this. Decombinator V4 was used to perform V gene, J gene and CDR3 annotation of TCR sequences. TCRs were defined as expanded if a significant change between any two time points was detected under a Poisson model with p below 0.0001. TCR abundances were normalised to the total number of TCRs sequenced per sample and were expressed as counts per million. TRAV1-2 paired with TRAJ12, TRAJ20 or TRAJ33 defined MAIT TCRs, while TRAV10 paired with TRAJ18 defined iNKT TCRs. A search of VDJdb, accessed on 1 November 2021, was run for TCRs annotated to CMV, EBV and SARS-CoV-2, with TCRs annotated for multiple antigens excluded. Through fastp at Q25 and MiXCR, TCRdb rebuilt clones from the public reads, retaining in-frame beta chains. Merged by CDR3 protein, the rows form single entries marked with the most common genes and DNA. TCRdb's processing, not the authors' own work, is the source of the V and J calls. This sample is represented by about 64,000 distinct CDR3 sequences; 20% of them were singletons. The ten largest clones take up approximately 15% of the sample.

The source is an adult who was a healthcare worker with PCR-confirmed SARS-CoV-2 infection or an uninfected control (not recorded which). Sequenced material: whole blood, taken at baseline. This sequence uses TRBV3-1 and TRBJ1-2; TRBD1 is perhaps the D gene, given 5 matching bases. The DNA sequence reads TGTGCCAGCAGCCAAACCATCGGTAGGGGAAACGATCGTGGCTACACCTTC. Its protein reads: CASSQTIGRGNDRGYTF.